The 25 T cell receptor beta chains below were found in one sample sequenced in a study of T cells after posttransplantation cyclophosphamide. Using immunoSEQ multiplex PCR, the repertoire was profiled, and TCRdb retains in-frame clones only, with some absent. Found here are approximately 16,000 clones, more than 75% of them singletons; the top ten hold approximately 3.4%. Controls had myeloablative marrow grafts with methotrexate and calcineurin inhibitor, sampled at 1 year. Sequences were derived from PBMCs, sampled after an allogeneic stem cell transplant with a calcineurin inhibitor and methotrexate. These receptors were collected from a male patient between 45 and 60 years old who received an allogeneic stem cell transplant from an unrelated donor, was CMV-positive, and had chronic GVHD only. The graft donor may account for some of the T cells.

The V and J genes are TRBV7-9 and TRBJ1-1; 8 bases agree with TRBD1. The V and J ends lost 2 bases and 5 bases, in that order; junction bases with no gene match: 4. This CDR3 is built from 14 residues. Germline V gene data show CDR1 as SEHNR and CDR2 as FQNEAQ (reference sequence). The CDR3 loop reads CASSLQGAETEAFF. The CDR3 DNA reads as TGTGCCAGCAGCTTACAGGGGGCAGAAACTGAAGCTTTCTTT.

Note on this clone: Mismatch with germline at one junction end may stem from a read error. J is TRBJ2-7 and V is TRBV4-1; 8 bases match TRBD1. This CDR3 is built from 12 residues. Germline lookup yields CDR1 MGHRA and CDR2 YSYEKL. The CDR3 sequence is CASSGGTGEQYF. CDR3 coding DNA: TGTGCCAGCAGCGGTGGGACAGGCGAGCAGTACTTC.

This rearrangement joins TRBV4-3 to TRBJ2-1; 10 nucleotides match TRBD2. Trimming at V came to 4 bases and at J to 4 bases, leaving 13 bases not matched to a gene. CDR1 is LGHNA and CDR2 is YSLEER in the germline V gene. The CDR3 is made up of 18 amino acids. The DNA for the CDR3 is TGCGCCAGCAGCCTCAACAAGGCAACTAGCGGGGCATACAATGAGCAGTTCTTC. Its protein is CASSLNKATSGAYNEQFF.

The chain has TRBV6-5 and TRBJ1-6, with D maybe TRBD1 (6 bases). Trimming removed 2 bases from V and 6 bases from J, with 11 bases in between. The CDR3 sequence is 15 residues long. CDR1 and CDR2 (germline): MNHEY, SVGAGI. The CDR3 is CASSYGGRSNSPLHF. The CDR3 region has the DNA TGTGCCAGCAGTTACGGGGGCCGTTCTAATTCACCCCTCCACTTT.

This chain joins TRBV14 and TRBJ2-5; the match to TRBD2 covers 8 bases. Germline loops: CDR1 SGHDN, CDR2 FVKESK. The J segment lost 2 bases and the V segment lost 5 bases, leaving 7 bases of the junction unmatched. CDR3 size: 15 residues. The CDR3 DNA is TGTGCCAGCAGCATAAGCGGGAGTGGGCAAGAGACCCAGTACTTC. Translation gives CASSISGSGQETQYF.

The rearrangement links TRBV11-2 to TRBJ1-4; D unresolved. Germline CDR1 reads SGHAT; CDR2 reads FQNNGV. Trimming stripped 3 bases from V and 5 bases from J, with 4 bases between. This CDR3 has 12 residues. The DNA of the CDR3 is TGTGCCAGCAGCTTCACAAATGAAAAACTGTTTTTT. Its protein is CASSFTNEKLFF.

This chain uses TRBV11-2 with TRBJ2-5, with D hard to call. CDR1 and CDR2 from the germline V gene are SGHAT and FQNNGV. The CDR3 is 13 residues long. Trimming stripped 1 base from V and 2 bases from J, with 5 bases between. CDR3 sequence (DNA): TGTGCCAGCAGCTTAGTACAGCAAGAGACCCAGTACTTC. Protein: CASSLVQQETQYF.

A single count supports this clone. The chain combines TRBV19 with TRBJ2-7; 7 nucleotides line up with TRBD2. CDR3 length: 14 residues. Germline V gene sequence: CDR1 LNHDA, CDR2 SQIVND (reference sequence). Unmatched junction bases numbered 5, after V lost 5 bases and J lost 1 base. The CDR3 bases are TGTGCCAGTAGTTCTGGGGGGGGATCCTACGAGCAGTACTTC. Its translation is CASSSGGGSYEQYF.

The table lists this clone with a count of one. The V call is TRBV6-6, the J call TRBJ1-1; D possibly corresponds to TRBD1 (6 bases). V was cut by 0 bases and J by 5 bases, with 13 bases left in between. CDR3 length: 15 amino acids. The germline V gene encodes CDR1 MNHNY and CDR2 SVGAGI (reference sequence). The CDR3 is CASSYSAGVRTEAFF. In nucleotides, the CDR3 is TGTGCCAGCAGTTACTCGGCAGGGGTAAGGACTGAAGCTTTCTTT.

This rearrangement joins TRBV5-1 to TRBJ2-3; 9 nucleotides agree with TRBD1. The CDR3 contains 15 residues. After removal of 2 bases from V and 7 bases from J, the junction contained 8 bases not matched to a gene. The germline CDR1 and CDR2 sequences are SGHRS and YFSETQ. Here the CDR3 reads CASSFNTGGMNTQYF. In DNA form, the CDR3 reads TGCGCCAGCAGCTTCAACACAGGGGGCATGAATACGCAGTATTTT.

This rearrangement joins TRBV29-1 to TRBJ2-3; TRBD1 matches 9 bases. V trimming: 7 bases; J trimming: 2 bases; junction bases outside the gene matches: 4. The CDR3 has 13 amino acids. Germline V gives CDR1 SQVTM, CDR2 ANQGSEA. The CDR3 DNA reads as TGCAGCGCCCGGACAGGGGTCACAGATACGCAGTATTTT. Amino acids: CSARTGVTDTQYF.

This chain links TRBV11-2 with TRBJ2-1; TRBD1 matches at 10 bases. The V and J ends lost 4 bases and 2 bases, in that order; junction bases with no gene match: 2. The CDR3 spans 15 residues. Germline values: CDR1 SGHAT, CDR2 FQNNGV. The CDR3 sequence is CASSWTGGTYNEQFF. The DNA for the CDR3 is TGTGCCAGCAGCTGGACAGGGGGTACCTACAATGAGCAGTTCTTC.

This clone was recorded a few times. Here the CDR3 reads CASSGDRNQPQHF. The DNA of the CDR3 is TGTGCCAGCAGTGGGGACAGGAATCAGCCCCAGCATTTT. This chain connects TRBV6-1 to TRBJ1-5, with 8 bases lining up with TRBD1. The CDR3 has 13 residues. Germline lookup yields CDR1 MNHNS and CDR2 SASEGT. J gave up 4 bases and V 4 bases, and 0 bases lay outside the gene matches.

The CDR3 DNA follows: TGTGCCAGCAGCTTCGGGGCTGGGGCCAACGTCCTGACTTTC. Its protein is CASSFGAGANVLTF. The chain joins TRBV11-3 to TRBJ2-6; tentative D call: TRBD2 (5 bases). The CDR3 is made up of 14 amino acids. Germline-derived CDR1 and CDR2 are SGHNT and YENEEA. V gave up 3 bases and J gave up 2 bases, with 5 bases separating them.

This chain connects TRBV5-1 to TRBJ1-1; 7 bases align to TRBD1. Germline-derived CDR1 and CDR2 are SGHRS and YFSETQ. V lost 3 bases to trimming and J lost 6 bases; unmatched junction nucleotides: 11. This CDR3 contains 15 residues. This chain's CDR3 is CASSWDSGIPAEAFF. The CDR3 coding sequence is TGCGCCAGCAGCTGGGACAGCGGAATTCCCGCTGAAGCTTTCTTT.

V gene TRBV19 combines with J gene TRBJ1-2, with 10 bases matching TRBD1. The CDR3 is 15 amino acids. CDR1 and CDR2 (germline): LNHDA, SQIVND (reference sequence). After removal of 7 bases from V and 8 bases from J, the junction contained 13 bases not matched to a gene. As DNA, the CDR3 is TGTGCCAGTACCCCGGTCGGGACAGGGGCGTTGGGCTACACCTTC. Translation: CASTPVGTGALGYTF.

This chain uses TRBV11-2 with TRBJ1-2, with D maybe TRBD1 (6 bases). The V gene lost 7 bases and the J gene lost 5 bases, with 23 bases spanning the gap. This CDR3 has 16 amino acids. Germline lookup yields CDR1 SGHAT and CDR2 FQNNGV. The CDR3 region is CASNRAGSEDQYGYTF. In DNA, the CDR3 is TGTGCCAGCAACAGGGCCGGGTCGGAAGATCAATATGGCTACACCTTC. Combining the CDR3 with reference TRBV11-2 and TRBJ1-2 gives the whole variable domain EAGVAQSPRYKIIEKRQSVAFWCNPISGHATLYWYQQILGQGPKLLIQFQNNGVVDDSQLPKDRFSAERLKGVDSTLKIQPAKLEDSAVYLCASNRAGSEDQYGYTFGSGTRLTVV.

The chain has TRBV15 and TRBJ2-5; 9 nucleotides match TRBD1. Trimming took 5 bases from V and 9 from J; bases not matched to a gene: 7. This CDR3 region has 13 residues. The germline V gene has CDR1 LNHNV and CDR2 YYDKDF (reference sequence). Written as DNA, the CDR3 is TGTGCCACCAGCGGCGGACAGGGGAGGGCCCAGTACTTC. This gives the protein CATSGGQGRAQYF.

The V gene is TRBV19, the J gene TRBJ2-1; 12 positions agree with TRBD2. Trimming took 5 bases from V and 6 from J; bases not matched to a gene: 11. The CDR3 runs to 17 residues. Germline CDR1 and CDR2: LNHDA and SQIVND (reference sequence). The CDR3 sequence is CASSPSGLAGRINEQFF. In nucleotides, the CDR3 is TGTGCCAGTAGTCCCTCTGGACTAGCGGGAAGGATCAATGAGCAGTTCTTC.

J is TRBJ2-7 and V is TRBV19, with 7 bases that match TRBD2. J lost 0 bases, V lost 3 bases, and 2 bases had no gene match. The CDR3 length is 14 residues. Per germline, CDR1 LNHDA and CDR2 SQIVND (reference sequence). The CDR3 DNA follows: TGTGCCAGTAGTATTTGGGGGGGCTCCTACGAGCAGTACTTC. It yields the protein CASSIWGGSYEQYF.

The genes are TRBV11-3 and TRBJ2-1; 10 bases are shared with TRBD2. Germline V CDR1 and CDR2: SGHNT, YENEEA. The trim removed 5 bases at V and 8 bases at J, leaving 9 bases unmatched. This CDR3 has 15 amino acids. CDR3 nucleotides: TGTGCCAGCAGCCTTCCTAGCGGGAGTAAGGATGAGCAGTTCTTC. This translates into CASSLPSGSKDEQFF.

This clone was detected only a few times. This sequence joins TRBV11-3 and TRBJ2-3; tentatively, D is TRBD2 (5 bases). The CDR3 loop spans 14 amino acids. Germline CDR1 SGHNT, CDR2 YENEEA. Trimming cost V 2 bases and J 6 bases, with 12 bases left between them. CDR3 amino acids: CASSLNVPGDTQYF. Written as DNA, the CDR3 is TGTGCCAGCAGCTTAAACGTTCCGGGGGATACGCAGTATTTT.

This clone has only one observation. This chain's CDR3 is CASSLTSGLTYEQYF. The CDR3 region has the DNA TGTGCCAGCAGCTTAACTAGCGGTCTTACCTACGAGCAGTACTTC. The chain links TRBV11-3 to TRBJ2-7, with 8 bases that match TRBD2. The CDR3 consists of 15 residues. Looked up from germline, CDR1 is SGHNT and CDR2 is YENEEA. The V segment lost 2 bases and the J segment 2 bases; nucleotides outside the gene matches: 5.

V and J are TRBV15 and TRBJ2-1; 8 positions match TRBD2. The CDR3 length is 15 residues. The V gene's germline CDR1 is LNHNV and CDR2 YYDKDF (reference sequence). V lost 0 bases, J lost 4 bases, and 2 bases stayed unmatched. The CDR3 DNA follows: TGTGCCACCAGCAGAGAGCGGGGGGAGTACAATGAGCAGTTCTTC. This gives the protein CATSRERGEYNEQFF.

The chain couples TRBV5-6 to TRBJ1-6; a possible D gene is TRBD1 (5 bases). The length of the CDR3 is 14 residues. V lost 3 bases and J lost 7, with 11 bases in between. From germline, CDR1 is SGHDT and CDR2 YYEEEE. The CDR3 DNA reads as TGTGCCAGCAGCTCGGGACTGATGAATTCACCCCTCCACTTT. It specifies CASSSGLMNSPLHF.